These T cell receptor beta chains were read from a single sample in a study of blood T cell repertoires in COVID-19. Data came from immunoSEQ multiplex PCR; TCRdb stores just in-frame clones and leaves some out. The sample includes more than 110,000 clones, over 70% of them seen just once. Sequenced input: peripheral blood. The receptors shown here come from a human donor in a cohort sampled during active COVID-19. Each CDR3 is given with its conserved first and last residue. D genes are given only for firm matches.

J gene | D gene | V gene | CDR3 protein
TRBJ2-2 | NA | TRBV11-2 | CASSLSVRGNTGELFF
TRBJ2-3 | TRBD1 | TRBV13 | CASSSWDRGTDTQYF
TRBJ2-7 | NA | TRBV11-3 | CASSAHDRVPYEQYF
TRBJ1-2 | TRBD1 | TRBV7-2 | CASSRQGQGFGYTF
TRBJ1-2 | NA | TRBV15 | CATSRDVGAEGYTF
TRBJ1-1 | NA | TRBV19 | CASSIGPNTEAFF
TRBJ2-5 | TRBD1 | TRBV4-2 | CASSQAQGIQETQYF
TRBJ1-2 | NA | TRBV3-1/TRBV3-2 | CASSQDPDRHGGYTF
TRBJ2-2 | TRBD2 | TRBV7-3 | CASSLSGKDTGELFF
TRBJ1-3 | TRBD1 | TRBV3-1/TRBV3-2 | CASSQGQGSGNTIYF
TRBJ1-2 | TRBD1 | TRBV29-1 | CSVEASSGQGDNYGYTF
TRBJ2-2 | TRBD1 | TRBV9 | CASNEQGAGELFF
TRBJ1-3 | TRBD1 | TRBV9 | CASSPGGQVSGNTIYF
TRBJ2-3 | NA | TRBV9 | CASSVGRTDTQYF
TRBJ2-1 | TRBD2 | TRBV10-3 | CAISRRTSGGANEQFF
TRBJ1-6 | NA | TRBV4-2 | CASSPGAAAPLHF
TRBJ1-1 | NA | TRBV5-1 | CASSFQGLDTEAFF
TRBJ1-4 | NA | TRBV7-9 | CASRTGNEKLFF
TRBJ1-2 | NA | TRBV2 | CASSYQGSGYGYTF
TRBJ2-2 | TRBD2 | TRBV3-1/TRBV3-2 | CASSHRGLADTGELFF
TRBJ2-1 | TRBD2 | TRBV5-1 | CASRVAGGEPHNEQFF
TRBJ2-1 | TRBD1 | TRBV11-2 | CASKKPGQRYNEQFF
TRBJ2-1 | TRBD2 | TRBV4-3 | CASSHSTPGLAGVYEQFF
TRBJ1-1 | NA | TRBV11-3 | CASSLAPGSEAFF
TRBJ1-1 | NA | TRBV3-1/TRBV3-2 | CASSQTDTEAFF
TRBJ2-2 | TRBD1 | TRBV5-1 | CASRKGQGATGELFF
TRBJ2-3 | NA | TRBV7-9 | CASSQVAGWGTDTQYF
TRBJ1-4 | NA | TRBV19 | CASSGRETNEKLFF
TRBJ1-1 | NA | TRBV7-3 | CASSLGGKGTEAFF
TRBJ2-5 | TRBD2 | TRBV11-2 | CASSLDGRVAGPQETQYF
TRBJ2-7 | NA | TRBV21-1 | CAFVCYEQYF
TRBJ2-3 | NA | TRBV9 | CASSGGPLIVQYF
TRBJ2-4 | NA | TRBV6-2/TRBV6-3 | CASSFPRLDGRNIQYF
TRBJ1-1 | NA | TRBV19 | CASTRNTEAFF
TRBJ1-6 | NA | TRBV5-6 | CASSSTGWGDLHF
TRBJ1-2 | TRBD1 | TRBV28 | CASSLSLPGQPGGYTF
TRBJ1-6 | NA | TRBV27 | CASSLFRADSPLHF
TRBJ1-4 | NA | TRBV4-1 | CASSLTGTTNEKLFF
TRBJ1-1 | NA | TRBV18 | CASSPDQRQNMNTEAFF
TRBJ2-1 | TRBD2 | TRBV7-9 | CASSPGGSYNEQFF
TRBJ1-5 | NA | TRBV20-1 | CSASPDGYSNQPQHF
TRBJ1-1 | TRBD1 | TRBV11-1 | CASSTDRTETEAFF
TRBJ1-4 | NA | TRBV18 | CASSPAGQGNEKLFF
TRBJ1-5 | NA | TRBV10-3 | CAISEGGGQPQHF
TRBJ1-1 | TRBD1 | TRBV2 | CATRRQGTEAFF
TRBJ1-2 | NA | TRBV7-7 | CASSLPPREDFYGYTF
TRBJ1-2 | NA | TRBV5-1 | CASSFDSYGYTF
TRBJ2-1 | TRBD2 | TRBV5-1 | CASFRLGVSGTGEQFF
TRBJ1-5 | NA | TRBV30 | CAFTTSYSNQPQHF
TRBJ2-7 | TRBD1 | TRBV11-2 | CASSLGQGDDFKQYF
TRBJ2-3 | TRBD2 | TRBV6-5 | CASRGGGTDTQYF
TRBJ1-2 | NA | TRBV28 | CASSIRTSYGYTF
TRBJ2-2 | TRBD1 | TRBV19 | CASGLGGLNTGELFF